Following are 8 T cell receptor beta chains from one sample sequenced in a study of T-cell reconstitution after alpha-beta-depleted transplantation in children. Preparation of the TCRbeta library used unique molecular identifiers. TCRdb used MiXCR to reprocess the PCR reads, holding one entry per CDR3 protein. The data show approximately 83,000 distinct CDR3 sequences, roughly an eighth seen once. This sample comprised PBMCs from the stem cell graft donor, obtained from the stem cell graft. The receptors shown here come from a human donor who donated a stem cell graft to a child with inherited bone marrow failure.

This clonotype was picked up many times. The CDR3 DNA follows: TGTGCCAGCAGCCCGGAGACAGGGAACACTGAAGCTTTCTTT. This codes for CASSPETGNTEAFF. The gene calls are TRBV7-2 and TRBJ1-1; TRBD1 is a possible D gene (6 bases). The V end lost 5 bases, the J end lost 1 base, and 11 bases lay between the germline ends. There are 14 residues in the CDR3. Germline V lookup: CDR1 SGHTA, CDR2 FQGNSA.

The rearrangement links TRBV29-1 to TRBJ2-2, with D unclear. This CDR3 comprises 13 residues. Germline V gene lookup returns CDR1 SQVTM and CDR2 ANQGSEA. V shed 4 bases and J shed 5 bases, with 11 bases lying between them. The CDR3 DNA is TGCAGCGTTGTCTTTAGGGTGACCGGGGAGCTGTTTTTT. Amino acids: CSVVFRVTGELFF.

The table lists this clonotype with many counts. The V call is TRBV7-9, the J call TRBJ2-2; possibly TRBD2 for D (6 bases). V lost 2 bases to trimming and J lost 4 bases, with 14 bases between them. There are 16 residues in the CDR3. Germline lookup yields CDR1 SEHNR and CDR2 FQNEAQ (reference sequence). CDR3 sequence (DNA): TGTGCCAGCAGCTTACGGAGGGCCTCGATCACCGGGGAGCTGTTTTTT. This gives the protein CASSLRRASITGELFF.

Ten or more counts support this clonotype. The chain combines TRBV3-1 with TRBJ1-3; no definite D call. The CDR3 totals 13 residues. The germline V and J ends were trimmed by 4 bases and 0 bases, with 4 bases remaining between them. CDR1 and CDR2 (germline): LGHDT, YNNKEL (reference sequence). The CDR3 DNA sequence: TGTGCCAGCAGCCCGGCCTCTGGAAACACCATATATTTT. This encodes CASSPASGNTIYF.

The chain is built from TRBV7-9 and TRBJ1-2; D unclear. CDR3 length equals 13 residues. The V end lost 3 bases, the J end lost 3 bases, and 8 bases lay between the germline ends. The germline CDR1 and CDR2 sequences are SEHNR and FQNEAQ (reference sequence). The CDR3 loop reads CASSLGFHYGYTF. DNA of the CDR3: TGTGCCAGCAGCTTGGGTTTTCACTATGGCTACACCTTC.

This clonotype occurred many times. The CDR3 loop reads CASRTGGSERETQYF. CDR3 DNA sequence: TGCGCCAGCCGAACCGGGGGGTCGGAGCGGGAGACCCAGTACTTC. This chain uses TRBV5-1 with TRBJ2-5; 7 bases line up with TRBD2. Germline CDR1 and CDR2: SGHRS and YFSETQ. V was pared by 7 bases and J by 5 bases, with 14 bases of the junction left unmatched. The CDR3 is 15 residues long. Full variable domain (outside the CDR3, taken from reference TRBV5-1 and TRBJ2-5): KAGVTQTPRYLIKTRGQQVTLSCSPISGHRSVSWYQQTPGQGLQFLFEYFSETQRNKGNFPGRFSGRQFSNSRSEMNVSTLELGDSALYLCASRTGGSERETQYFGPGTRLLVL.

This clonotype was detected ten times or more. This chain uses TRBV5-1 with TRBJ1-1, with 8 bases matching TRBD1. The CDR3 consists of 13 residues. Germline V gives CDR1 SGHRS, CDR2 YFSETQ. The trim removed 0 bases at V and 8 bases at J, leaving 3 bases unmatched. Here the CDR3 reads CASSLATGAEAFF. CDR3 in DNA: TGCGCCAGCAGCTTGGCGACAGGGGCCGAAGCTTTCTTT.

This clonotype was found many times. The V and J genes are TRBV28 and TRBJ2-4, with 9 nucleotides matching TRBD1. This CDR3 is 15 amino acids long. Germline CDR1 reads MDHEN; CDR2 reads SYDVKM. The ends lost 3 bases at V and 8 bases at J; junction bases unmatched: 8. For the CDR3, the DNA is TGTGCCAGCAGTTTTACCGGGACAGGGAGGGACATTCAGTACTTC. Translated, it gives CASSFTGTGRDIQYF.